The rows below give T cell receptor beta chains drawn from one sample of a study of Graves' ophthalmopathy and Graves' hyperthyroidism. In TCRdb, the multiplex PCR reads were re-called with MiXCR into one record per CDR3 protein. This table holds some 410,000 distinct CDR3 sequences, around 20% found once. Sequencing used peripheral blood. These receptors all come from a woman aged 18-29 years with stable Graves' hyperthyroidism. CDR3s include the opening cysteine and the closing phenylalanine or tryptophan. Fields, in order: D gene, clone size, V gene, J gene, CDR3 protein, CDR3 DNA. A D gene is named only where the DNA matches it firmly. Size tells how often a clone was seen (once, few, many) or the class of an expanded clone, and some rows leave it out.

D gene: .
clone size: many
V gene: TRBV2
J gene: TRBJ2-7
CDR3 protein: CASTDALEYYEQYF
CDR3 DNA: TGTGCCAGCACCGACGCTTTAGAATACTACGAGCAGTACTTC

D gene: .
clone size: many
V gene: TRBV30
J gene: TRBJ2-7
CDR3 protein: CAEGRNSYEQYF
CDR3 DNA: TGTGCCGAGGGACGCAACTCCTACGAGCAGTACTTC

D gene: TRBD1
clone size: many
V gene: TRBV7-9
J gene: TRBJ2-7
CDR3 protein: CASSPRTGTYEQYF
CDR3 DNA: TGTGCCAGCAGCCCTAGGACAGGGACCTACGAGCAGTACTTC

D gene: .
clone size: many
V gene: TRBV20-1
J gene: TRBJ1-1
CDR3 protein: CSARRGVNTEAFF
CDR3 DNA: TGCAGTGCTAGGAGGGGTGTGAACACTGAAGCTTTCTTT

D gene: .
clone size: .
V gene: TRBV6-1
J gene: TRBJ2-7
CDR3 protein: CASSPGLPSSYEQYF
CDR3 DNA: TGTGCCAGCAGTCCTGGACTCCCGAGCTCCTACGAGCAGTACTTC

D gene: .
clone size: many
V gene: TRBV29-1
J gene: TRBJ1-1
CDR3 protein: CSVDLSGEFNTEAFF
CDR3 DNA: TGCAGCGTTGATCTGTCAGGGGAGTTTAACACTGAAGCTTTCTTT

D gene: .
clone size: .
V gene: TRBV25-1
J gene: TRBJ1-1
CDR3 protein: CASSFGGITEAFF
CDR3 DNA: TGTGCCAGCAGTTTTGGCGGCATCACTGAAGCTTTCTTT

D gene: .
clone size: .
V gene: TRBV28
J gene: TRBJ1-2
CDR3 protein: CASSLWGTFNYGYTF
CDR3 DNA: TGTGCCAGCAGTTTATGGGGGACTTTTAACTATGGCTACACCTTC

D gene: .
clone size: .
V gene: TRBV12-3/TRBV12-4
J gene: TRBJ1-1
CDR3 protein: CASSLGVRGGGFF
CDR3 DNA: TGTGCCAGCAGTTTAGGAGTGAGGGGCGGAGGTTTCTTT

D gene: .
clone size: .
V gene: TRBV2
J gene: TRBJ1-1
CDR3 protein: CASSTDMYTDAFF
CDR3 DNA: TGTGCCAGCAGTACAGATATGTACACTGATGCTTTCTTT

D gene: TRBD2
clone size: many
V gene: TRBV19
J gene: TRBJ2-5
CDR3 protein: CASSGTSGNRETQYF
CDR3 DNA: TGTGCCAGTAGTGGGACTAGCGGGAACCGAGAGACCCAGTACTTC

D gene: .
clone size: many
V gene: TRBV20-1
J gene: TRBJ2-7
CDR3 protein: CSAREGRLLRSYEQYF
CDR3 DNA: TGCAGTGCTAGAGAGGGGAGGCTGCTTCGTTCCTACGAGCAGTACTTC

D gene: TRBD1
clone size: many
V gene: TRBV6-1
J gene: TRBJ1-1
CDR3 protein: CASSELQGANTEAFF
CDR3 DNA: TGTGCCAGCAGTGAACTACAGGGGGCCAACACTGAAGCTTTCTTT

D gene: .
clone size: few
V gene: TRBV2
J gene: TRBJ2-5
CDR3 protein: CASSALAVGETQYF
CDR3 DNA: TGTGCCAGCAGTGCGTTGGCAGTTGGGGAGACCCAGTACTTC

D gene: TRBD2
clone size: many
V gene: TRBV20-1
J gene: TRBJ2-5
CDR3 protein: CSARDQRLAGGQGLQETQYF
CDR3 DNA: TGCAGTGCTAGAGATCAGAGACTAGCGGGAGGGCAGGGGCTCCAAGAGACCCAGTACTTC

D gene: .
clone size: many
V gene: TRBV6-1
J gene: TRBJ1-5
CDR3 protein: CASSRTVGQPQHF
CDR3 DNA: TGTGCCAGCAGTCGGACAGTTGGACAGCCCCAGCATTTT

D gene: .
clone size: .
V gene: TRBV7-9
J gene: TRBJ2-4
CDR3 protein: CASSLGQPYIQYF
CDR3 DNA: TGTGCCAGCAGCTTAGGGCAGCCTTACATTCAGTACTTC

D gene: .
clone size: many
V gene: TRBV15
J gene: TRBJ1-5
CDR3 protein: CATSTETGHSNQPQHF
CDR3 DNA: TGTGCCACCAGCACCGAAACGGGCCATAGCAATCAGCCCCAGCATTTT

D gene: .
clone size: few
V gene: TRBV11-2
J gene: TRBJ2-2
CDR3 protein: CASSSLRGIANTGELFF
CDR3 DNA: TGTGCCAGCAGCTCATTAAGGGGGATAGCCAACACCGGGGAGCTGTTTTTT

D gene: .
clone size: .
V gene: TRBV27
J gene: TRBJ2-5
CDR3 protein: CASSSGHEQETQYF
CDR3 DNA: TGTGCCAGCAGTTCGGGACACGAACAAGAGACCCAGTACTTC

D gene: .
clone size: .
V gene: TRBV13
J gene: TRBJ1-6
CDR3 protein: CASSTGDYNSPLHF
CDR3 DNA: TGTGCCAGCAGCACCGGGGATTATAATTCACCCCTCCACTTT

D gene: .
clone size: many
V gene: TRBV19
J gene: TRBJ2-5
CDR3 protein: CASSPTSVQETQYF
CDR3 DNA: TGTGCCAGTAGCCCCACGTCGGTTCAAGAGACCCAGTACTTC

D gene: TRBD2
clone size: many
V gene: TRBV5-1
J gene: TRBJ2-5
CDR3 protein: CASSRAGEETQYF
CDR3 DNA: TGCGCCAGCAGTCGAGCGGGGGAAGAGACCCAGTACTTC

D gene: .
clone size: many
V gene: TRBV12-3/TRBV12-4
J gene: TRBJ2-7
CDR3 protein: CASSFRDEQYF
CDR3 DNA: TGTGCCAGCAGTTTTCGGGACGAGCAGTACTTC

D gene: .
clone size: .
V gene: TRBV9
J gene: TRBJ2-7
CDR3 protein: CASSQTLAAYEQYF
CDR3 DNA: TGTGCCAGCAGCCAGACCTTGGCGGCCTACGAGCAGTACTTC

D gene: .
clone size: many
V gene: TRBV5-1
J gene: TRBJ2-7
CDR3 protein: CASRLEAYEQYF
CDR3 DNA: TGCGCCAGCAGGCTTGAGGCCTACGAGCAGTACTTC

D gene: .
clone size: many
V gene: TRBV12-3/TRBV12-4
J gene: TRBJ1-5
CDR3 protein: CASSFYGDSNQPQHF
CDR3 DNA: TGTGCCAGCAGTTTTTACGGAGATAGCAATCAGCCCCAGCATTTT

D gene: .
clone size: many
V gene: TRBV25-1
J gene: TRBJ1-2
CDR3 protein: CASSETKDIYGYTF
CDR3 DNA: TGTGCCAGCAGTGAGACGAAGGACATCTATGGCTACACCTTC

D gene: TRBD1
clone size: many
V gene: TRBV18
J gene: TRBJ2-7
CDR3 protein: CASSPGLGRGRSYEQYF
CDR3 DNA: TGTGCCAGCTCACCCGGTCTTGGCAGGGGGCGATCATACGAGCAGTACTTC

D gene: .
clone size: many
V gene: TRBV28
J gene: TRBJ1-1
CDR3 protein: CASSADTPKGNTEAFF
CDR3 DNA: TGTGCCAGCAGTGCGGACACTCCCAAGGGGAACACTGAAGCTTTCTTT

D gene: TRBD1
clone size: many
V gene: TRBV4-3
J gene: TRBJ1-5
CDR3 protein: CASSQPRRGQGAEQPQHF
CDR3 DNA: TGCGCCAGCAGCCAACCGAGAAGAGGACAGGGGGCAGAGCAGCCCCAGCATTTT

D gene: TRBD1
clone size: many
V gene: TRBV12-3/TRBV12-4
J gene: TRBJ2-7
CDR3 protein: CASSSGTGVREQYF
CDR3 DNA: TGTGCCAGCAGTTCCGGGACAGGGGTTCGCGAGCAGTACTTC

D gene: .
clone size: once
V gene: TRBV12-3/TRBV12-4
J gene: TRBJ2-7
CDR3 protein: CASSYAGRTNEQYF
CDR3 DNA: TGTGCCAGCTCCTACGCGGGCAGGACGAACGAGCAGTACTTC

D gene: .
clone size: many
V gene: TRBV7-3
J gene: TRBJ2-7
CDR3 protein: CASSGSVGNEQYF
CDR3 DNA: TGTGCCAGCAGCGGATCGGTGGGCAACGAGCAGTACTTC

D gene: .
clone size: .
V gene: TRBV4-1
J gene: TRBJ2-2
CDR3 protein: CASSQISVNTGELFF
CDR3 DNA: TGCGCCAGCAGCCAAATTAGTGTCAACACCGGGGAGCTGTTTTTT

D gene: TRBD1
clone size: .
V gene: TRBV20-1
J gene: TRBJ2-7
CDR3 protein: CSDRDSPYEQYF
CDR3 DNA: TGCAGTGATAGGGACAGCCCCTACGAGCAGTACTTC

D gene: .
clone size: many
V gene: TRBV20-1
J gene: TRBJ1-1
CDR3 protein: CSDTRREAFF
CDR3 DNA: TGCAGTGATACGAGACGGGAAGCTTTCTTT

D gene: .
clone size: .
V gene: TRBV12-3/TRBV12-4
J gene: TRBJ1-5
CDR3 protein: CASSYVPREPQHF
CDR3 DNA: TGTGCCAGCAGTTACGTGCCCAGGGAGCCCCAGCATTTT

D gene: .
clone size: few
V gene: TRBV5-1
J gene: TRBJ2-2
CDR3 protein: CASSLKLAGELFF
CDR3 DNA: TGCGCCAGCAGCTTGAAACTAGCCGGGGAGCTGTTTTTT

D gene: .
clone size: few
V gene: TRBV7-2
J gene: TRBJ2-5
CDR3 protein: CASSWRGVGGQETQYF
CDR3 DNA: TGTGCCAGCAGCTGGAGGGGGGTAGGGGGCCAAGAGACCCAGTACTTC

D gene: .
clone size: .
V gene: TRBV11-2
J gene: TRBJ2-2
CDR3 protein: CASSLVWQRSNTGELFF
CDR3 DNA: TGTGCCAGCAGCTTAGTTTGGCAGAGATCGAACACCGGGGAGCTGTTTTTT

D gene: .
clone size: many
V gene: TRBV24-1
J gene: TRBJ2-7
CDR3 protein: CAPPGRLVSGYEQYF
CDR3 DNA: TGTGCCCCCCCTGGGAGGCTGGTAAGCGGCTACGAGCAGTACTTC

D gene: .
clone size: many
V gene: TRBV6-1
J gene: TRBJ1-1
CDR3 protein: CASSEAQGFGAFF
CDR3 DNA: TGTGCCAGCAGTGAAGCGCAGGGGTTCGGAGCTTTCTTT

D gene: .
clone size: .
V gene: TRBV4-2
J gene: TRBJ2-2
CDR3 protein: CASRSPGAGELFF
CDR3 DNA: TGTGCCAGCAGAAGCCCAGGGGCCGGGGAGCTGTTTTTT

D gene: TRBD1
clone size: many
V gene: TRBV27
J gene: TRBJ1-5
CDR3 protein: CASSLTSRTGAGGNQPQHF
CDR3 DNA: TGTGCCAGCAGTCTAACATCCCGGACAGGGGCCGGGGGGAATCAGCCCCAGCATTTT

D gene: .
clone size: many
V gene: TRBV6-1
J gene: TRBJ1-5
CDR3 protein: CASSDSDQPQHF
CDR3 DNA: TGTGCCAGCAGTGACAGCGATCAGCCCCAGCATTTT

D gene: .
clone size: .
V gene: TRBV5-1
J gene: TRBJ1-1
CDR3 protein: CASSLEFLNTEAFF
CDR3 DNA: TGCGCCAGCAGCTTGGAGTTTCTGAACACTGAAGCTTTCTTT

D gene: TRBD1
clone size: many
V gene: TRBV30
J gene: TRBJ2-2
CDR3 protein: CAWRISGTGSSGELFF
CDR3 DNA: TGTGCCTGGAGGATTTCCGGGACAGGGTCTTCTGGGGAGCTGTTTTTT

D gene: TRBD1
clone size: many
V gene: TRBV7-4
J gene: TRBJ1-5
CDR3 protein: CASSLERTGGDGNQPQHF
CDR3 DNA: TGTGCCAGCAGCTTAGAGAGGACAGGGGGCGACGGCAATCAGCCCCAGCATTTT

D gene: .
clone size: many
V gene: TRBV6-5
J gene: TRBJ2-7
CDR3 protein: CASRGTESYEQYF
CDR3 DNA: TGTGCCAGCCGCGGGACCGAAAGCTACGAGCAGTACTTC

D gene: .
clone size: many
V gene: TRBV7-3
J gene: TRBJ2-7
CDR3 protein: CASSLKLSYEQYF
CDR3 DNA: TGTGCCAGCAGCTTAAAGCTGTCCTACGAGCAGTACTTC

D gene: .
clone size: many
V gene: TRBV27
J gene: TRBJ2-2
CDR3 protein: CASSSTYTGELFF
CDR3 DNA: TGTGCCAGCAGTTCGACTTACACCGGGGAGCTGTTTTTT

D gene: TRBD2
clone size: many
V gene: TRBV5-1
J gene: TRBJ2-7
CDR3 protein: CASSLAPSGSDEQYF
CDR3 DNA: TGCGCCAGCAGCTTGGCCCCTAGCGGGAGCGACGAGCAGTACTTC

D gene: .
clone size: many
V gene: TRBV6-2/TRBV6-3
J gene: TRBJ2-7
CDR3 protein: CASSYAAPGGSHEQYF
CDR3 DNA: TGTGCCAGCAGTTACGCCGCTCCCGGAGGGAGCCACGAGCAGTACTTC

D gene: .
clone size: many
V gene: TRBV12-3/TRBV12-4
J gene: TRBJ2-3
CDR3 protein: CASSLKEGTDTQYF
CDR3 DNA: TGTGCCAGCAGTTTGAAGGAGGGCACAGATACACAGTATTTT

D gene: .
clone size: many
V gene: TRBV19
J gene: TRBJ2-5
CDR3 protein: CASSRQTGVVKTQYF
CDR3 DNA: TGTGCCAGTAGTAGACAGACAGGAGTCGTGAAGACCCAGTACTTC